This T cell receptor (beta chain) was obtained from a study of read filtering for tumor transcriptome and immune sequencing. Study-wide context: Patients were around 17 male and about 15 female, mean age around 66 years, range about 45 to 85. Whole-transcriptome libraries were prepared after DNase treatment.

This clonotype showed up many times. The library was built from around 400 ng RNA with molecular barcoded adaptors for alpha/delta and beta/gamma chains. TCRdb re-called the reads through MiXCR, storing one row per CDR3 protein. The table lists thousands of distinct CDR3 sequences, roughly 15% of them singletons, with about 25% in the top ten. Every patient had bone marrow sampled while the disease was active. The sequence came from a donor aged 40 or older with multiple myeloma. Input material: a population of CD138-negative cells sorted from bone marrow.

CDR3 DNA sequence: TGTGCCAGCAGCTTAAGACAGGACCAAGAGACCCAGTACTTC. Protein sequence: CASSLRQDQETQYF. V gene TRBV7-6 combines with J gene TRBJ2-5; the D gene is possibly TRBD1 (6 bases). V lost 2 bases, J lost 0 bases, and 7 bases lay in between. CDR1 SGHVS and CDR2 FNYEAQ come from the germline V gene. The CDR3 is 14 residues long.